This T cell receptor (beta chain) was profiled in a study of cytomegalovirus exposure and HLA in healthy donors. With regard to this clone: The antigen is unknown.

General observations from the study: When analyzed later, a missense DCLRE1C variant was found to be linked to TCR beta V- and J-gene trimming.

Amplification used 60 Vbeta primers and 13 Jbeta primers. In the original analysis: Roughly 11 million shared chains were among the approximately 80 million unique TCR beta chains that a later analysis counted. The method was immunoSEQ multiplex PCR; TCRdb's version includes in-frame clones alone and lacks a portion of them. Clone size and the V and J calls come from that table; the DNA yielded D and trimming. Of 110,000 to 150,000 clones listed, approximately 78% are singletons. CDR1 is SNHLY, CDR2 FYNNEI, per germline. V was pared by 5 bases and J by 5 bases, with 6 bases between. The CDR3 length is 11 residues. Likely unrecorded immune exposures existed in these nominally healthy donors.

The clonotype comes from a woman in her 40s in good health and CMV-seropositive. The chain is built from TRBV2 and TRBJ2-5; perhaps TRBD2 as D (6 bases). The sequencing sample was made of PBMCs. CDR3 DNA: TGTGCCAGCAGTCGGGGGGAGACCCAGTACTTC. Its protein is CASSRGETQYF.